This T cell receptor (beta chain) was sequenced in a study of human T cells and chemical hapten exposure. Time point noted: pre-sensitization, week 0. The sample's treatment: therapeutic diphenylcyclopropenone sensitization with weekly scalp DPC. Venepuncture was done earlier than the placement of each patch test. The CDR3 is 17 residues long. Trimming pared 2 bases from V and 2 bases from J, leaving 17 bases between. In germline, CDR1 is MDHEN, CDR2 SYDVKM. Library construction involved attaching unique molecular identifiers to individual cDNA molecules, which allowed quantitative, reproducible TCR counting. TCRdb fed the RACE reads into MiXCR, producing one record per CDR3 protein. The table has about 300,000 distinct CDR3 sequences, 5% to 6.5% seen once; the top ten hold under 9.5%. This clonotype was recorded at least ten times. Antigen unknown. Findings of the study overall: Expanded TCRs clustered into significantly more large CDR3 similarity groups than controls, the analysis revealed. Counts of TCRs above 1 in 1000 frequency stayed unchanged with DPC sensitization.

The clonotype was recovered from a woman aged 18 to 35 with alopecia areata. Some clones in this sample may be carry-over from other donors' samples. The sequences come from whole blood, collected in connection with sensitization to the hapten diphenylcyclopropenone (DPC). The chain joins TRBV28 to TRBJ2-3; D remains unclear. The CDR3 loop is CASSLGRNYRVTDTQYF. The CDR3 DNA is TGTGCCAGCAGTTTAGGGCGGAACTATCGGGTCACAGATACGCAGTATTTT.